Presented here are 8 T cell receptor beta chains from one specimen sequenced in a study of tumor-infiltrating lymphocytes in primary liver carcinoma. Constant-region priming of around 530 ng total RNA yielded TCR beta cDNA. Libraries of TCR beta came from three nested multiplex PCR rounds with slightly modified ARM-PCR. A C-beta reverse primer was combined with TRBV1-TRBV30 forward primers in the first two PCR rounds, and each round had 10 cycles. A single record per CDR3 protein comes from TCRdb applying MiXCR to the multiplex PCR reads. The sample holds approximately 76,000 distinct CDR3 sequences, 71% seen once. Joint extraction of RNA and DNA used about 17-30 mg of bulk tissue that was unsorted. What was sequenced was liver tumor tissue from sampling region 4. Documented subset: tumor region T4, right-lateral pole. Receptor source: a woman aged 55-70 years with primary liver carcinoma and hepatitis B virus infection.

Concerning this clonotype itself: This likely comes from a read error, as the CDR3 has no conserved phenylalanine or tryptophan at its end. It is unclear where the CDR3 begins or ends on the DNA, so no DNA is shown, and the CDR3 is as TCRdb lists it. This chain links TRBV11-2 with TRBJ2-3; the table's D call, TRBD2, was not checked against the DNA. The CDR3 sequence runs 14 residues, both termini included. CDR1 is SGHAT and CDR2 is FQNNGV in the germline V gene. CDR3 region: CASTREDRTDTRYI.

This clonotype was recorded once. Relative to the germline gene, one junction end is altered; a read error may explain this. The chain has TRBV5-4 and TRBJ2-7; 9 nucleotides align to TRBD2. Germline lookup yields CDR1 SGHNT and CDR2 YYREEE (reference sequence). The CDR3 length is 17 residues. CDR3 nucleotide sequence: TGCGCCGGCAGCTTGCGTCGGGGGTCTAGCGGGATTCGCGAGCAGTACTTC. Protein: CAGSLRRGSSGIREQYF.

This clonotype was detected only once. One junction end disagrees with the germline gene, perhaps due to a read error. The chain combines TRBV5-4 with TRBJ2-2, with TRBD2 matching over 10 bases. Germline CDR1 SGHNT, CDR2 YYREEE (reference sequence). The CDR3 extends over 16 amino acids. CDR3: CTSSPPSGRGSGVLFF. In DNA form, the CDR3 reads TGTACCAGCAGCCCACCTAGCGGGAGAGGTTCCGGGGTGCTGTTTTTT.

This rearrangement joins TRBV20-1 to TRBJ1-2, with unresolved D. V was clipped by 7 bases and J by 3 bases, with 9 bases between them. Germline loops: CDR1 DFQATT, CDR2 SNEGSKA (reference sequence). CDR3 length: 11 residues. The CDR3 sequence is CSGKIDYGYTF. The CDR3 region has the DNA TGCAGTGGTAAAATTGACTATGGCTACACCTTC.

The rearrangement joins TRBV11-2 to TRBJ2-4, with D perhaps matching TRBD1 or TRBD2 (5 bases each). Germline-derived CDR1 and CDR2 are SGHAT and FQNNGV. Trimming cost V 10 bases and J 4 bases, with 17 bases left between them. The CDR3 consists of 14 residues. CDR3 sequence: CAICLTGPKNIQYF. The CDR3, as DNA: TGTGCCATCTGCTTGACGGGACCGAAAAACATTCAGTACTTC. The whole variable domain, filled in from reference TRBV11-2 and TRBJ2-4, reads EAGVAQSPRYKIIEKRQSVAFWCNPISGHATLYWYQQILGQGPKLLIQFQNNGVVDDSQLPKDRFSAERLKGVDSTLKIQPAKLEDSAVYLCAICLTGPKNIQYFGAGTRLSVL.

Comment on this clonotype: The junction shows a germline mismatch at one end, possibly a read error. The V and J genes are TRBV5-1 and TRBJ2-5, with 13 bases matching TRBD2. The CDR3 covers 18 residues. Germline loops: CDR1 SGHRS, CDR2 YFSETQ. This CDR3 is CASSLGLAGRRLVETQYF. DNA for the CDR3: TGCGCCAGCAGTTTGGGACTAGCGGGAAGACGCCTTGTCGAGACCCAGTACTTC.

The chain employs TRBV18 and TRBJ2-7; D may be TRBD1 (5 bases). The CDR3 totals 12 residues. The germline CDR1 and CDR2 sequences are KGHSH and LQKENI. In DNA, the CDR3 is TGTGCGATCAGGGCAGCCCACTACGAGCAGTACTTC. Amino acid sequence: CAIRAAHYEQYF.

Comment on this clonotype: One end of the junction is discordant with germline, which a read error may explain. V and J are TRBV11-2 and TRBJ1-1, with a tentative D call TRBD1 (5 bases). CDR3 length equals 12 residues. Germline-derived CDR1 and CDR2 are SGHAT and FQNNGV. CDR3 sequence: CDSNSKQAEVFF. The CDR3 DNA reads TGTGACAGCAACTCTAAACAGGCTGAAGTTTTCTTT.